Following are 30 T cell receptor beta chains from one sample sequenced in a study of spatial heterogeneity in lung cancer. Stated time point: sample taken at primary tumor resection. TCRs were sequenced from unsorted whole RNA of tumor, nontumor lung or PBMC. TCRdb analysed the 5' RACE reads with MiXCR anew, one entry per CDR3 protein. The sample shows approximately 25,000 distinct CDR3 sequences, 3% to 3.5% of them seen only once. The specimen comprised PBMCs, sampled at surgery. These receptors all come from a female donor with early-stage non-small cell lung cancer.

This clonotype has at least ten counts. The gene calls are TRBV7-9 and TRBJ1-4; tentative D call: TRBD1 (6 bases). Germline CDR1 reads SEHNR; CDR2 reads FQNEAQ (reference sequence). The CDR3 is 15 amino acids. Trimming left V 5 bases short and J 7 bases short, with 17 bases between. The CDR3, as DNA: TGTGCCAGCAGCCCGAGACAGGATTCGGGTGAAAAACTGTTTTTT. The encoded protein is CASSPRQDSGEKLFF.

This clonotype appeared many times. The chain couples TRBV2 to TRBJ2-3; no firm D call. V was shortened by 6 bases and J by 0 bases, with 16 bases between the two germline ends. CDR3 length: 16 residues. CDR1 is SNHLY and CDR2 is FYNNEI in the germline V gene. In nucleotides, the CDR3 is TGTGCCAGCAGGGATCCGGGCGGCGCTAGCACAGATACGCAGTATTTT. Protein product: CASRDPGGASTDTQYF.

V usage is TRBV20-1 and J usage is TRBJ2-3; TRBD2 aligns across 7 bases. CDR1 is DFQATT and CDR2 is SNEGSKA in the germline V gene (reference sequence). Trimming at V came to 3 bases and at J to 2 bases, leaving 8 bases not matched to a gene. The CDR3 is made up of 15 amino acids. The CDR3 DNA sequence: TGCAGTGCTAGGGAAGGGACTACCCTCACAGATACGCAGTATTTT. Its protein is CSAREGTTLTDTQYF.

This clonotype appeared many times. V usage is TRBV7-8 and J usage is TRBJ2-1; 9 bases line up with TRBD2. The germline V gene has CDR1 SGHVS and CDR2 FQNEAQ. With 2 bases clipped from V and 3 bases from J, the junction kept 5 bases outside the gene matches. The CDR3 runs to 16 residues. Here the CDR3 reads CASSLSGREGYNEQFF. DNA for the CDR3: TGTGCCAGCAGCTTAAGCGGGCGGGAGGGCTACAATGAGCAGTTCTTC.

This clonotype was counted at least ten times. This chain uses TRBV20-1 with TRBJ2-3, with D hard to call. The CDR3 is 15 amino acids. CDR1 DFQATT and CDR2 SNEGSKA come from the germline V gene (reference sequence). V lost 6 bases and J 2 bases, leaving 18 bases between the germline ends. The CDR3 nucleotides read TGCAGTGCACCCCAGATATCCCACCCCACAGATACGCAGTATTTT. It encodes CSAPQISHPTDTQYF.

This clonotype has at least ten counts. The rearrangement uses TRBV20-1 and TRBJ1-5; 8 nucleotides agree with TRBD1. The CDR3 runs 13 residues. V trimming: 6 bases; J trimming: 3 bases; junction bases outside the gene matches: 4. Germline CDR1 DFQATT, CDR2 SNEGSKA (reference sequence). CDR3 bases: TGCAGTGCGGCGGACAGGGCCAATCAGCCCCAGCATTTT. Its translation: CSAADRANQPQHF.

The genes are TRBV12-3 or TRBV12-4 and TRBJ2-1, with 14 bases lining up with TRBD2. The CDR3 covers 14 residues. J lost 9 bases, V lost 4 bases, and 2 bases had no gene match. The CDR3 spells CASSSGLAGVEQFF. The CDR3 nucleotides read TGTGCCAGCAGTTCGGGACTAGCGGGAGTTGAGCAGTTCTTC.

This clonotype appeared many times. The J gene is TRBJ2-7, the V gene TRBV20-1, with D hard to call. Trimming pared 0 bases from V and 2 bases from J, leaving 17 bases between. The CDR3 extends over 16 amino acids. CDR1 is DFQATT, CDR2 SNEGSKA, per germline (reference sequence). The CDR3 nucleotides read TGCAGTGCTAGAGATCTGGAGTCGGATCGGACCTACGAGCAGTACTTC. Its protein product is CSARDLESDRTYEQYF.

This clonotype was seen many times. CDR3 coding DNA: TGTGCCAGCAGACGACCGGGACAGCGAAACACCGGGGAGCTGTTTTTT. It specifies CASRRPGQRNTGELFF. The chain joins TRBV7-9 to TRBJ2-2, with 7 bases aligning to TRBD1. The CDR3 is 16 amino acids. In germline, CDR1 is SEHNR, CDR2 FQNEAQ (reference sequence). V lost 6 bases and J lost 2; bases outside the gene matches: 9.

This clonotype appeared many times. CDR3: CATDGAGFPRPQHF. In nucleotides, the CDR3 is TGTGCCACCGACGGGGCCGGATTTCCTCGGCCCCAGCATTTT. The chain uses TRBV28 and TRBJ1-5; D is perhaps TRBD1 (5 bases). The CDR3 spans 14 residues. Germline V gene sequence: CDR1 MDHEN, CDR2 SYDVKM. Trimming stripped 10 bases from V and 9 bases from J, with 22 bases between.

This clonotype was detected ten times or more. This chain connects TRBV5-1 to TRBJ2-7; D is uncertain. The CDR3 contains 13 residues. With 0 bases removed from V and 3 bases from J, the gap between germline ends came to 7 bases. Germline CDR1 and CDR2: SGHRS and YFSETQ. The CDR3 DNA reads as TGCGCCAGCAGCTTGGCCGGCAACTACGAGCAGTACTTC. It codes for CASSLAGNYEQYF. Full variable domain (missing parts from reference TRBV5-1 and TRBJ2-7): KAGVTQTPRYLIKTRGQQVTLSCSPISGHRSVSWYQQTPGQGLQFLFEYFSETQRNKGNFPGRFSGRQFSNSRSEMNVSTLELGDSALYLCASSLAGNYEQYFGPGTRLTVT.

This clonotype was observed a few times. The chain employs TRBV5-1 and TRBJ1-5; no firm D call. The CDR3 is 15 amino acids. V was cut by 0 bases and J by 6 bases, with 13 bases left in between. CDR1 is SGHRS, CDR2 YFSETQ, per germline. CDR3 DNA sequence: TGCGCCAGCAGCTTGGCTGGGGAGGACGTTCAGCCCCAGCATTTT. Amino acids: CASSLAGEDVQPQHF. Complete variable domain (other parts from reference TRBV5-1 and TRBJ1-5): KAGVTQTPRYLIKTRGQQVTLSCSPISGHRSVSWYQQTPGQGLQFLFEYFSETQRNKGNFPGRFSGRQFSNSRSEMNVSTLELGDSALYLCASSLAGEDVQPQHFGDGTRLSIL.

This clonotype was observed at least ten times. V is TRBV4-1 and J is TRBJ2-7; D is undetermined. The CDR3 totals 13 residues. CDR1 is MGHRA, CDR2 YSYEKL, per germline. Trimming cost V 2 bases and J 7 bases, with 12 bases left between them. The CDR3 bases are TGCGCCAGCAGCCAATCCGGGCTAGGGGAGCAGTACTTC. This gives the protein CASSQSGLGEQYF.

Many counts were recorded for this clonotype. The CDR3 reads CASSLGAGGQVSPLHF. CDR3 in DNA: TGTGCCAGCAGCTTAGGGGCGGGGGGTCAGGTGTCACCCCTCCACTTT. The chain combines TRBV11-2 with TRBJ1-6; maybe TRBD1 (5 bases). CDR1 is SGHAT and CDR2 is FQNNGV in the germline V gene. V lost 1 base, J lost 10 bases, and 17 bases lay in between. CDR3 length: 16 residues.

In this sample, this clonotype turned up a few times. V and J are TRBV3-1 and TRBJ2-2; 10 nucleotides agree with TRBD2. Per germline, CDR1 LGHDT and CDR2 YNNKEL (reference sequence). CDR3 length equals 18 residues. Germline trimming cut 4 bases from V and 0 bases from J; bases unmatched to any gene: 8. The CDR3 reads CASSLSGRGPPNTGELFF. CDR3 coding DNA: TGTGCCAGCAGCCTCAGCGGGAGGGGGCCTCCGAACACCGGGGAGCTGTTTTTT.

This rearrangement joins TRBV6-5 to TRBJ2-2; 8 nucleotides line up with TRBD1. The CDR3 loop spans 17 amino acids. The J segment lost 6 bases and the V segment lost 0 bases, leaving 9 bases of the junction unmatched. Germline V lookup: CDR1 MNHEY, CDR2 SVGAGI. CDR3 sequence (DNA): TGTGCCAGCAGTTACTCGATAGTTGGCAGGGGGCCCGGGGAGCTGTTTTTT. Its translation: CASSYSIVGRGPGELFF.

This clonotype came up many times. V usage is TRBV6-2 or TRBV6-3 and J usage is TRBJ2-5; 8 nucleotides agree with TRBD2. Germline-derived CDR1 and CDR2 are MNHEY and SVGEGT. The CDR3 spans 16 residues. V was clipped by 0 bases and J by 10 bases; unmatched bases: 13. The CDR3 loop reads CASSYSRTGTSGSQYF. For the CDR3, the DNA is TGTGCCAGCAGTTACTCGCGAACCGGGACTAGTGGTAGCCAGTACTTC.

This clonotype showed up just a few times. The chain employs TRBV5-4 and TRBJ2-4, with TRBD2 matching 11 bases. Germline CDR1 reads SGHNT; CDR2 reads YYREEE (reference sequence). With 4 bases clipped from V and 0 bases from J, the junction kept 3 bases outside the gene matches. This CDR3 has 16 amino acids. CDR3 DNA sequence: TGTGCCAGCAGCCCTGGACTAGCGGGAGCCAAAAACATTCAGTACTTC. This gives the protein CASSPGLAGAKNIQYF.

This chain links TRBV7-9 with TRBJ2-4; 8 bases are a match to TRBD1. The CDR3 covers 18 residues. In germline, CDR1 is SEHNR, CDR2 FQNEAQ (reference sequence). After removal of 0 bases from V and 1 base from J, the junction contained 8 bases not matched to a gene. CDR3 bases: TGTGCCAGCAGCTTAGCCCCAGGACAGGGAAGTGCCAAAAACATTCAGTACTTC. Its protein product is CASSLAPGQGSAKNIQYF.

This clonotype was observed at least ten times. The chain recombines TRBV7-2 with TRBJ2-7; D unclear. In germline, CDR1 is SGHTA, CDR2 FQGNSA. V was trimmed by 6 bases and J by 3 bases, leaving 12 bases between them. The CDR3 runs 13 residues. In DNA, the CDR3 is TGTGCCAGCAGGCCTGACTGGGGCTACGAGCAGTACTTC. Amino acids: CASRPDWGYEQYF.

In its sample, this clonotype was seen many times. CDR3 sequence reads: CASSQGLAITDTQYF. The DNA of the CDR3 is TGCGCCAGCAGCCAGGGACTAGCGATCACAGATACGCAGTATTTT. The chain carries TRBV4-1 and TRBJ2-3; 10 bases align to TRBD2. Germline CDR1 reads MGHRA; CDR2 reads YSYEKL. J gave up 2 bases and V 3 bases, and 2 bases lay outside the gene matches. This CDR3 comprises 15 residues.

The table lists this clonotype with many counts. The chain links TRBV11-2 to TRBJ2-4; no definite D call. The germline gives CDR1 SGHAT, CDR2 FQNNGV. CDR3 length equals 12 residues. V was trimmed by 1 base and J by 9 bases, leaving 7 bases between them. The CDR3 here is CASSLGLAIQYF. In DNA, the CDR3 is TGTGCCAGCAGCTTAGGGCTGGCCATTCAGTACTTC. Full variable domain (missing parts from reference TRBV11-2 and TRBJ2-4): EAGVAQSPRYKIIEKRQSVAFWCNPISGHATLYWYQQILGQGPKLLIQFQNNGVVDDSQLPKDRFSAERLKGVDSTLKIQPAKLEDSAVYLCASSLGLAIQYFGAGTRLSVL.

This clonotype has only a few counts. V and J are TRBV2 and TRBJ2-7, with D tentatively TRBD2 (6 bases). Trimming removed 7 bases at V and 0 bases at J, with 13 bases between. The CDR3 totals 14 residues. Germline V gives CDR1 SNHLY, CDR2 FYNNEI. CDR3 nucleotides: TGTGCCAGCAAGTCGACAGCGGGCTCCTACGAGCAGTACTTC. Residues: CASKSTAGSYEQYF.

This clonotype occurred many times. V gene TRBV5-1 combines with J gene TRBJ2-1; TRBD1 is a possible D gene (5 bases). From germline, CDR1 is SGHRS and CDR2 YFSETQ. V lost 0 bases, J lost 5 bases, and 15 bases lay in between. This CDR3 spans 16 amino acids. The DNA of the CDR3 is TGCGCCAGCAGCTTGGAGGGGCTAGGCGGCAACAATGAGCAGTTCTTC. It yields the protein CASSLEGLGGNNEQFF.

The table lists this clonotype with many counts. The V and J genes are TRBV25-1 and TRBJ2-7; 7 positions match TRBD2. Germline CDR1 and CDR2: MGHDK and SYGVNS. The junction had 0 bases not matched to a gene; V was cut back by 4 bases and J by 3 bases. The CDR3 loop spans 12 amino acids. This chain's CDR3 is CASSGDYYEQYF. The CDR3 DNA sequence: TGTGCCAGCAGTGGGGACTACTACGAGCAGTACTTC.

This clonotype appeared many times. In DNA, the CDR3 is TGTGCCAGCAGCCAAAGGGACAGGAACATTCAGTACTTC. It encodes CASSQRDRNIQYF. The V call is TRBV11-1, the J call TRBJ2-4; 8 bases agree with TRBD1. The CDR3 is 13 residues long. The J segment lost 7 bases and the V segment lost 5 bases, leaving 4 bases of the junction unmatched. Germline assignment: CDR1 SGHAT and CDR2 FQDESV (reference sequence).

The chain recombines TRBV12-3 or TRBV12-4 with TRBJ1-4, with TRBD1 as a possible D gene (6 bases). The CDR3 length is 18 residues. V lost 3 bases and J lost 0, with 17 bases in between. CDR3 region: CASSFRGASGATNEKLFF. The CDR3 DNA follows: TGTGCCAGCAGTTTTAGGGGGGCCTCTGGTGCAACTAATGAAAAACTGTTTTTT.

Ten or more counts support this clonotype. The rearrangement uses TRBV5-4 and TRBJ2-2; a possible D gene is TRBD1 (6 bases). This CDR3 contains 14 residues. Germline CDR1 and CDR2: SGHNT and YYREEE (reference sequence). Trimming took 5 bases from V and 1 from J, leaving 9 bases between them. The chain's CDR3 is CASRDRRNTGELFF. The CDR3 DNA follows: TGTGCCAGCAGAGACAGGCGGAACACCGGGGAGCTGTTTTTT.

This clonotype was counted ten times or more. The chain uses TRBV5-1 and TRBJ2-7, with 14 bases that match TRBD2. In germline, CDR1 is SGHRS, CDR2 YFSETQ. V dropped 3 bases and J dropped 3; count of bases not matched to a gene: 2. This CDR3 comprises 15 residues. Written as DNA, the CDR3 is TGCGCCAGCAGCTACGGGACTAGCGGGAGCTACGAGCAGTACTTC. As protein: CASSYGTSGSYEQYF.

This clonotype was counted many times. The rearrangement joins TRBV28 to TRBJ1-2; TRBD1 matches at 9 bases. The length of the CDR3 is 15 residues. J was trimmed by 5 bases and V by 4 bases; bases with no gene match: 8. Per germline, CDR1 MDHEN and CDR2 SYDVKM. CDR3 protein: CASSYTLTGGYGYTF. In DNA, the CDR3 is TGTGCCAGCAGTTACACACTGACAGGGGGTTATGGCTACACCTTC.